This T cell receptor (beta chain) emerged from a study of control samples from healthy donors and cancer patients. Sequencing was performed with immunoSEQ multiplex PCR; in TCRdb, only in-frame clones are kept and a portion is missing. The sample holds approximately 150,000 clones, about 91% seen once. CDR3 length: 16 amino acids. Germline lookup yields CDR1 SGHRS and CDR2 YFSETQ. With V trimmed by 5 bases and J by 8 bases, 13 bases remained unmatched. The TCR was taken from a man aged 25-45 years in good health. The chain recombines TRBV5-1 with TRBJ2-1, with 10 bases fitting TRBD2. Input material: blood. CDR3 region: CASSFPGPSGGYEQFF. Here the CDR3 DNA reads TGCGCCAGCAGTTTTCCTGGTCCTAGCGGGGGTTATGAGCAGTTCTTC.